This is a list of T cell receptor beta chains from one sample in a study of blood T cell repertoires in COVID-19. Generated by immunoSEQ multiplex PCR, the TCRdb table keeps only in-frame clones and is missing some. The profile covers 300,000 to 400,000 clones, with 85% appearing a single time and approximately 1.9% taken by the ten largest. Sequenced: PBMCs or T cells enriched from blood (not recorded which). These receptors came from a woman in her twenties or thirties who had been exposed to COVID-19. The CDR3 runs from the conserved cysteine through the conserved F or W. Fields, in order: J gene, D gene, clone size, V gene, CDR3 length, CDR3 DNA, CDR3 protein. A D gene is named only where the DNA matches it firmly. Clone size appears in some rows only: once, few, many, or a class for an expanded clone.

TRBJ1-1 - - TRBV12-3/TRBV12-4 13 TGTGCCAGCAGTTTAGGGGGCAGGGGAGAAGCTTTCTTT CASSLGGRGEAFF
TRBJ2-3 - - TRBV30 12 TGTGCCTGGACCCGAGGGGGAGATACGCAGTATTTT CAWTRGGDTQYF
TRBJ1-1 TRBD1 few TRBV25-1 14 TGTGCCAGCAGTGGGGAGGACAGGGGAGCTGAAGCTTTCTTT CASSGEDRGAEAFF
TRBJ2-4 - - TRBV6-5 14 TGTGCCAGCATAAAATCGGGGGACAGAAACATTCAGTACTTC CASIKSGDRNIQYF
TRBJ1-2 - - TRBV29-1 12 TGCAGCGTCGCGACAGGAATCTATGGCTACACCTTC CSVATGIYGYTF
TRBJ2-7 TRBD1 - TRBV7-2 15 TGTGCCAGCAGCTTACAGGGACAGGGATACGACGAGCAGTACTTC CASSLQGQGYDEQYF
TRBJ2-5 - - TRBV4-3 15 TGCGCCAGCAGCCAAGATATTCACAGGGCAGAGACCCAGTACTTC CASSQDIHRAETQYF
TRBJ1-4 TRBD1 - TRBV30 15 TGTGCCTGGGGGGTGGGGGACAGGCTTAATGAAAAACTGTTTTTT CAWGVGDRLNEKLFF
TRBJ1-5 - - TRBV28 13 TGTGCCAGCAGGGAGGGAGGAGATCAGCCCCAGCATTTT CASREGGDQPQHF
TRBJ2-3 - - TRBV6-6 15 TGTGCCAGCAGTTATATAGCGGATAGCACAGATACGCAGTATTTT CASSYIADSTDTQYF
TRBJ2-7 TRBD1 few TRBV5-1 14 TGCGCCAGCAGCTCCGGACAGGGGGAACGCGAGCAGTACTTC CASSSGQGEREQYF
TRBJ1-5 - - TRBV28 16 TGTGCCAGCAGTTCAAGGACAGTCAGGCTGAATCAGCCCCAGCATTTT CASSSRTVRLNQPQHF
TRBJ1-2 - - TRBV28 14 TGTGCCAGCAGTCCCCCCCGGTCCCACTATGGCTACACCTTC CASSPPRSHYGYTF
TRBJ1-1 - few TRBV30 13 TGTGCCTGGAGTGTTGCAGAGAACACTGAAGCTTTCTTT CAWSVAENTEAFF
TRBJ1-4 - few TRBV7-8 13 TGTGCCAGCAGCCCAACGGTGGATGAAAAACTGTTTTTT CASSPTVDEKLFF
TRBJ1-4 TRBD1 - TRBV5-1 14 TGCGCCAGCAGCTTGGGGCAGGGGGGCGAAAAACTGTTTTTT CASSLGQGGEKLFF
TRBJ2-5 - once TRBV21-1 16 TGTGCCAGCAGCAAATCTTGGCGGGATTTCGGGGAGACCCAGTACTTC CASSKSWRDFGETQYF
TRBJ1-2 TRBD1 - TRBV5-1 15 TGCGCCAGCAGCTCGGGACAGGGTTTCGACTATGGCTACACCTTC CASSSGQGFDYGYTF
TRBJ2-1 TRBD2 - TRBV6-1 17 TGTGCCAGCAGTGCCACTAGCGGGAGGCCTTCCTACAATGAGCAGTTCTTC CASSATSGRPSYNEQFF
TRBJ2-3 TRBD2 - TRBV27 15 TGTGCCAGCACTATTAGCGGGGCTAACACAGATACGCAGTATTTT CASTISGANTDTQYF
TRBJ1-1 TRBD1 - TRBV19 14 TGTGCCAGTAGTCCACAGGGGTTGCTGACTGAAGCTTTCTTT CASSPQGLLTEAFF
TRBJ2-7 - - TRBV30 11 TGTGCCTGGAGTCCCGGGTACGAGCAGTACTTC CAWSPGYEQYF
TRBJ1-1 TRBD1 - TRBV30 14 TGTGCCTGGAGTGTCACGAGTCCCGGGACAGGGGTTTTCTTT CAWSVTSPGTGVFF
TRBJ2-5 TRBD1 - TRBV6-5 14 TGTGCCAGCAGGCTATCAGGGGGACAAGAGACCCAGTACTTC CASRLSGGQETQYF
TRBJ2-1 - - TRBV28 15 TGTGCCAGCAGTTTACGCCGTCAGGCCCCCAATGAGCAGTTCTTC CASSLRRQAPNEQFF
TRBJ1-4 - - TRBV5-5 16 TGTGCCAGCAGCTTCCCCGGAGTTGCAACTAATGAAAAACTGTTTTTT CASSFPGVATNEKLFF